A single sample gave rise to the 18 T cell receptor beta chains below, sequenced in a study of blood T cell repertoires in COVID-19. Method: immunoSEQ multiplex PCR; TCRdb's copy keeps in-frame clones and lacks some. Among over 80,000 clones listed, around 79% were seen once. The specimen sequenced was peripheral blood. The receptors were gathered from a woman aged 80 or over with active or convalescent COVID-19.

In this sample, this clone turned up a few times. The V gene is TRBV2, the J gene TRBJ1-5; no firm D call. Germline V gene data show CDR1 as SNHLY and CDR2 as FYNNEI. This CDR3 contains 13 residues. V was clipped by 4 bases and J by 9 bases, with 13 bases between them. DNA of the CDR3: TGTGCCAGCAGTGTACTGGGCAGGTGGCCCCAGCATTTT. It codes for CASSVLGRWPQHF. The whole variable domain, filled in from reference TRBV2 and TRBJ1-5, reads EPEVTQTPSHQVTQMGQEVILRCVPISNHLYFYWYRQILGQKVEFLVSFYNNEISEKSEIFDDQFSVERPDGSNFTLKIRSTKLEDSAMYFCASSVLGRWPQHFGDGTRLSIL.

The chain uses TRBV7-6 and TRBJ1-2; D uncertain. The CDR3 has 12 amino acids. With 5 bases removed from V and 6 bases from J, the gap between germline ends came to 10 bases. Per the germline V gene, CDR1 is SGHVS and CDR2 is FNYEAQ. The CDR3 bases are TGTGCCAGCAGCCCCGGCGGCGATGGCTACACCTTC. Its protein product is CASSPGGDGYTF.

The chain joins TRBV3-1 (or the pseudogene TRBV3-2) to TRBJ2-5; D ambiguous. The germline gives CDR1 LGHDT, CDR2 YNNKEL (reference sequence). V was pared by 4 bases and J by 5 bases, with 8 bases between. This CDR3 spans 12 amino acids. CDR3 in amino acids: CASSLPRETQYF. CDR3 DNA: TGTGCCAGCAGCCTTCCGAGGGAGACCCAGTACTTC.

V and J are TRBV18 and TRBJ2-3, with D tentatively TRBD2 (5 bases). Germline CDR1 KGHSH, CDR2 LQKENI. This CDR3 is built from 14 residues. V lost 2 bases to trimming and J lost 2 bases, with 8 bases between them. CDR3 in amino acids: CASSPTRDTDTQYF. The CDR3 nucleotides are TGTGCCAGCTCACCAACTAGGGACACAGATACGCAGTATTTT.

J is TRBJ1-6 and V is TRBV9, with a weak D call TRBD1 (5 bases). The CDR3 has 15 residues. V lost 3 bases to trimming and J lost 7 bases, with 14 bases between them. Looked up from germline, CDR1 is SGDLS and CDR2 is YYNGEE. The CDR3 nucleotides are TGTGCCAGCAGCGAAGGGGAAGGAGGGAATTCACCCCTCCACTTT. This gives the protein CASSEGEGGNSPLHF.

V is TRBV10-2 and J is TRBJ2-5; tentatively, D is TRBD1 (6 bases). Germline CDR1 WSHSY, CDR2 SAAADI. Trimming took off 6 bases at V and 1 base at J, with 18 bases between the two ends. This CDR3 region has 16 residues. Written as DNA, the CDR3 is TGCGCCAGCAGCAAGGGACACCGGAACGCCCAAGAGACCCAGTACTTC. Translation gives CASSKGHRNAQETQYF.

This rearrangement joins TRBV5-5 to TRBJ1-5, with 8 bases lining up with TRBD1. Trimming removed 0 bases from V and 5 bases from J; junction bases left unmatched: 4. In germline, CDR1 is SGHKS, CDR2 YYEKEE (reference sequence). CDR3 length: 15 amino acids. CDR3 in amino acids: CASSLETGADQPQHF. CDR3 in DNA: TGTGCCAGCAGCTTGGAGACAGGGGCTGATCAGCCCCAGCATTTT.

The gene calls are TRBV28 and TRBJ1-3; TRBD1 matches 7 bases. The CDR3 has 16 residues. The V segment lost 5 bases and the J segment 0 bases; nucleotides outside the gene matches: 7. Germline lookup yields CDR1 MDHEN and CDR2 SYDVKM. The CDR3 DNA sequence: TGTGCCAGCAGTCTGGGACAGTTTAGCTCTGGAAACACCATATATTTT. This encodes CASSLGQFSSGNTIYF. Supplemented by reference TRBV28 and TRBJ1-3, the full variable domain reads DVKVTQSSRYLVKRTGEKVFLECVQDMDHENMFWYRQDPGLGLRLIYFSYDVKMKEKGDIPEGYSVSREKKERFSLILESASTNQTSMYLCASSLGQFSSGNTIYFGEGSWLTVV.

The chain links TRBV28 to TRBJ1-2; TRBD1 might be the D (5 bases). In germline, CDR1 is MDHEN, CDR2 SYDVKM. The V end lost 6 bases, the J end lost 5 bases, and 10 bases lay between the germline ends. This CDR3 has 12 amino acids. CDR3 region: CASRSGGYGYTF. DNA for the CDR3: TGTGCCAGCAGATCGGGGGGGTATGGCTACACCTTC.

This clone turned up a few times. The chain recombines TRBV29-1 with TRBJ2-1; 9 bases are shared with TRBD2. Per germline, CDR1 SQVTM and CDR2 ANQGSEA. V shed 8 bases, J shed 4 bases, and the junction held 15 bases outside the gene matches. The CDR3 loop spans 16 amino acids. The CDR3 bases are TGCAGCTGCACGGGTCCGGCTAGCGGGGCATACAATGAGCAGTTCTTC. It codes for CSCTGPASGAYNEQFF.

The rearrangement links TRBV6-4 to TRBJ2-7; the match to TRBD2 covers 9 bases. This CDR3 has 15 residues. The J segment lost 5 bases and the V segment lost 2 bases, leaving 7 bases of the junction unmatched. Germline loops: CDR1 MRHNA, CDR2 SNTAGT. For the CDR3, the DNA is TGTGCCAGCAGTGACGGTTCTAGCGGGATGGACGAGCAGTACTTC. Residues: CASSDGSSGMDEQYF.

V and J are TRBV27 and TRBJ2-7; 7 bases agree with TRBD1. Germline CDR1 MNHEY, CDR2 SMNVEV (reference sequence). The length of the CDR3 is 16 residues. V shed 2 bases and J 3 bases; nucleotides not matched to a gene: 10. The CDR3 protein is CASSLKTGTAFYEQYF. The CDR3, as DNA: TGTGCCAGCAGTTTAAAAACCGGGACAGCCTTCTACGAGCAGTACTTC.

V usage is TRBV18 and J usage is TRBJ2-5; 8 nucleotides agree with TRBD2. CDR3 length equals 13 residues. Germline V gene data show CDR1 as KGHSH and CDR2 as LQKENI. Trimming cost V 3 bases and J 5 bases; bases outside gene matches: 2. CDR3 loop: CASSPRLAETQYF. Written as DNA, the CDR3 is TGTGCCAGCTCACCGAGACTAGCGGAGACCCAGTACTTC. Filled out from reference TRBV18 and TRBJ2-5, the complete variable domain reads NAGVMQNPRHLVRRRGQEARLRCSPMKGHSHVYWYRQLPEEGLKFMVYLQKENIIDESGMPKERFSAEFPKEGPSILRIQQVVRGDSAAYFCASSPRLAETQYFGPGTRLLVL.

The chain links TRBV28 to TRBJ1-5; 8 bases map to TRBD1. The CDR3 loop spans 14 amino acids. The germline V gene has CDR1 MDHEN and CDR2 SYDVKM. Trimming cost V 6 bases and J 4 bases; bases outside gene matches: 5. DNA for the CDR3: TGTGCCAGCAGGCCGGGACAGGAGAATCAGCCCCAGCATTTT. Encoded protein: CASRPGQENQPQHF. Full variable domain (remainder filled in from reference TRBV28 and TRBJ1-5): DVKVTQSSRYLVKRTGEKVFLECVQDMDHENMFWYRQDPGLGLRLIYFSYDVKMKEKGDIPEGYSVSREKKERFSLILESASTNQTSMYLCASRPGQENQPQHFGDGTRLSIL.

This chain connects TRBV19 to TRBJ1-3, with 8 bases matching TRBD1. The trim removed 7 bases at V and 0 bases at J, leaving 8 bases unmatched. This CDR3 comprises 16 residues. Germline CDR1 LNHDA, CDR2 SQIVND (reference sequence). As DNA, the CDR3 is TGTGCCAGTACGAGGACAGGGTCAGGCTCTGGAAACACCATATATTTT. It translates to CASTRTGSGSGNTIYF.

This chain links TRBV27 with TRBJ1-4; 12 bases map to TRBD1. Looked up from germline, CDR1 is MNHEY and CDR2 is SMNVEV (reference sequence). CDR3 size: 17 residues. Trimming removed 6 bases from V and 10 bases from J; junction bases left unmatched: 15. The CDR3 is CASRPPGTGGVHGKLFF. The CDR3 DNA follows: TGTGCCAGCAGACCCCCCGGGACAGGGGGCGTCCATGGAAAACTGTTTTTT.

This clone was recorded a few times. V gene TRBV4-3 combines with J gene TRBJ1-1, with 7 bases aligning to TRBD1. CDR1 and CDR2 from the germline V gene are LGHNA and YSLEER. The CDR3 consists of 14 residues. J lost 3 bases, V lost 0 bases, and 1 base had no gene match. The CDR3 protein is CASSQDGTDTEAFF. In nucleotides, the CDR3 is TGCGCCAGCAGCCAAGATGGGACAGACACTGAAGCTTTCTTT.

The V and J genes are TRBV7-3 and TRBJ2-3; tentatively, D is TRBD2 (6 bases). The V end lost 4 bases, the J end lost 2 bases, and 19 bases lay between the germline ends. The germline V gene encodes CDR1 SGHTA and CDR2 FQGTGA. This CDR3 has 17 amino acids. CDR3 coding DNA: TGTGCCAGCAGCTCCCCCCCGGGGAGCGGGCTCACAGATACGCAGTATTTT. The encoded protein is CASSSPPGSGLTDTQYF.